This T cell receptor beta chain appears in the sequencing data of a study of CD8 T cells in ankylosing spondylitis. Regarding the study as a whole: CD8+ by phenotype, disease-linked clones were relatively rare in peripheral blood. There was a TCR beta motif, made of eight highly homologous variants, that appeared characteristic of ankylosing spondylitis blood.

Construction of TCR beta libraries was performed using quantitative 5'-RACE with molecular barcodes. TCRdb reprocessed the 5' RACE reads with MiXCR, giving one entry per CDR3 protein. The sample lists around 30,000 distinct CDR3 sequences; roughly 7.2% were seen once. Ten or more counts support this clonotype. Antigen: not known. This CDR3 has 14 amino acids. The V segment lost 3 bases and the J segment 7 bases; nucleotides outside the gene matches: 5. Germline CDR1 is LGHNT and CDR2 is FRNRAP. The V gene is TRBV12-5, the J gene TRBJ2-1; 8 positions agree with TRBD2. The sample was blood, either unsorted or a sorted T cell fraction (not recorded which). The source is a male donor with ankylosing spondylitis or in good health (not recorded which). As DNA, the CDR3 is TGTGCTAGTGGTTTAGCGGGAGCGGGAAATGAGCAGTTCTTC. Encoded protein: CASGLAGAGNEQFF.